The 20 T cell receptor beta chains reported below all come from one sample, sequenced in a study of response to subunit inactivated influenza vaccine. TCRdb redid the calling of the RT-PCR reads with MiXCR, one entry per CDR3 protein. Among about 540,000 distinct CDR3 sequences, roughly 25% were seen once, and the ten largest hold approximately 3%. These data were likewise used in another study, on T cells expressing NK-cell markers. From that report: cDNA encoding TCR beta was synthesized via 5'RACE template switching incorporating UMIs.

The sequences come from CD4+ T cells sorted from PBMCs, collected about 12 days after vaccination. The receptors derive from a middle-aged man who received an inactivated influenza vaccine.

The chain employs TRBV4-3 and TRBJ1-5, with a tentative D call TRBD1 (5 bases). The ends were cut back, 0 bases at V and 0 bases at J, with 12 bases in the middle. Germline values: CDR1 LGHNA, CDR2 YSLEER. The CDR3 covers 17 residues. The CDR3 is CASSQEYRGLSNQPQHF. The CDR3, as DNA: TGCGCCAGCAGCCAAGAGTATCGGGGACTTAGCAATCAGCCCCAGCATTTT.

This clonotype has just a few counts. The chain is built from TRBV6-2 or TRBV6-3 and TRBJ2-2; perhaps TRBD1 as D (5 bases). Trimming took 4 bases from V and 9 from J, leaving 9 bases between them. Germline CDR1 reads MNHEY; CDR2 reads SVGEGT. This CDR3 is built from 12 residues. The CDR3 DNA is TGTGCCAGCAGTTCTCAGGGTTGGGAGCTGTTTTTT. Residues: CASSSQGWELFF.

The chain combines TRBV15 with TRBJ1-2; D is unresolved. V was trimmed by 0 bases and J by 1 base, leaving 9 bases between them. The germline V gene has CDR1 LNHNV and CDR2 YYDKDF (reference sequence). CDR3 length: 15 residues. DNA for the CDR3: TGTGCCACCAGCAGAGATTGGGCCGATAACTATGGCTACACCTTC. It encodes CATSRDWADNYGYTF. The variable domain in full, completed from reference TRBV15 and TRBJ1-2, reads DAMVIQNPRYQVTQFGKPVTLSCSQTLNHNVMYWYQQKSSQAPKLLFHYYDKDFNNEADTPDNFQSRRPNTSFCFLDIRSPGLGDTAMYLCATSRDWADNYGYTFGSGTRLTVV.

This clonotype has a handful of counts. The gene calls are TRBV20-1 and TRBJ2-7, with D perhaps TRBD1 (5 bases). Germline lookup yields CDR1 DFQATT and CDR2 SNEGSKA (reference sequence). The CDR3 has 13 amino acids. Trimming took 2 bases from V and 2 from J, leaving 10 bases between them. The CDR3 DNA reads TGCAGTGCTAGACACCGACAGCCCTACGAGCAGTACTTC. It codes for CSARHRQPYEQYF.

The chain employs TRBV12-3 or TRBV12-4 and TRBJ2-3; 15 bases agree with TRBD2. Trimming cost V 5 bases and J 5 bases; bases outside gene matches: 11. The CDR3 spans 18 residues. The CDR3 here is CASSPRPGLAGGGDTQYF. The CDR3 DNA follows: TGTGCCAGCAGTCCTCGACCGGGACTAGCGGGGGGAGGAGATACGCAGTATTTT.

This clonotype was seen a handful of times. The chain combines TRBV6-5 with TRBJ2-5; 7 positions match TRBD2. The V segment lost 2 bases and the J segment 3 bases; nucleotides outside the gene matches: 3. Germline V gene lookup returns CDR1 MNHEY and CDR2 SVGAGI. The CDR3 length is 14 residues. CDR3 amino acids: CASSYMGGKETQYF. Written as DNA, the CDR3 is TGTGCCAGCAGTTACATGGGGGGGAAAGAGACCCAGTACTTC.

This clonotype was detected only a few times. The chain employs TRBV18 and TRBJ1-5; D ambiguous. Germline V lookup: CDR1 KGHSH, CDR2 LQKENI. V lost 1 base, J lost 8 bases, and 12 bases lay in between. The CDR3 extends over 14 amino acids. CDR3 sequence (DNA): TGTGCCAGCTCACCACGGGGTACCGGGGAGCCCCAGCATTTT. Encoded protein: CASSPRGTGEPQHF.

J is TRBJ1-5 and V is TRBV2; D might be TRBD1 (6 bases). This CDR3 is built from 15 residues. Germline loops: CDR1 SNHLY, CDR2 FYNNEI. V lost 6 bases and J 4 bases, leaving 16 bases between the germline ends. The CDR3, as DNA: TGTGCCAGCAGAAACAGCGGGACACCAAATCAGCCCCAGCATTTT. Encoded protein: CASRNSGTPNQPQHF.

This clonotype has more than one count but fewer than ten. The J gene is TRBJ1-1, the V gene TRBV2, with 7 bases aligning to TRBD1. V dropped 7 bases and J dropped 5; count of bases not matched to a gene: 4. Germline V gene sequence: CDR1 SNHLY, CDR2 FYNNEI. CDR3 length: 12 residues. In DNA form, the CDR3 reads TGTGCCAGCACCCAACAGGGGACTGAAGCTTTCTTT. This translates into CASTQQGTEAFF. Supplemented by reference TRBV2 and TRBJ1-1, the full variable domain reads EPEVTQTPSHQVTQMGQEVILRCVPISNHLYFYWYRQILGQKVEFLVSFYNNEISEKSEIFDDQFSVERPDGSNFTLKIRSTKLEDSAMYFCASTQQGTEAFFGQGTRLTVV.

This clonotype was observed at least ten times. In DNA, the CDR3 is TGTGCCAGCAGTTTATGGCGACAGGGGGGGATTGAGCAGTACTTC. It translates to CASSLWRQGGIEQYF. The rearrangement links TRBV12-3 or TRBV12-4 to TRBJ2-7; TRBD1 matches at 9 bases. J lost 7 bases, V lost 2 bases, and 9 bases had no gene match. CDR3 size: 15 residues.

This clonotype was observed a few times. V usage is TRBV7-9 and J usage is TRBJ2-7; D is unresolved. The CDR3 covers 17 residues. CDR1 is SEHNR and CDR2 is FQNEAQ in the germline V gene (reference sequence). V was cut by 10 bases and J by 0 bases, with 25 bases left in between. Here the CDR3 DNA reads TGTGCCACTAGATTCCCATCCAACGACCCTTTCTCCTACGAGCAGTACTTC. This translates into CATRFPSNDPFSYEQYF. Supplemented by reference TRBV7-9 and TRBJ2-7, the full variable domain reads DTGVSQNPRHKITKRGQNVTFRCDPISEHNRLYWYRQTLGQGPEFLTYFQNEAQLEKSRLLSDRFSAERPKGSFSTLEIQRTEQGDSAMYLCATRFPSNDPFSYEQYFGPGTRLTVT.

The chain has TRBV9 and TRBJ2-2; D remains unclear. Deletions cut 4 bases from V and 1 base from J, with 11 bases between. The germline CDR1 and CDR2 sequences are SGDLS and YYNGEE. This CDR3 region has 15 residues. CDR3 DNA sequence: TGTGCCAGCAGCCCCACCAACAGGAACACCGGGGAGCTGTTTTTT. It codes for CASSPTNRNTGELFF.

The V call is TRBV14, the J call TRBJ2-1; a possible D gene is TRBD2 (6 bases). The CDR3 loop spans 13 amino acids. Germline loops: CDR1 SGHDN, CDR2 FVKESK. With 1 base removed from V and 10 bases from J, the gap between germline ends came to 11 bases. Written as DNA, the CDR3 is TGTGCCAGCAGCCAAGTTGTGGGAGGAGAGCAGTTCTTC. Protein sequence: CASSQVVGGEQFF.

This clonotype was seen only a few times. The CDR3 reads CSALPHSGANVLTF. Written as DNA, the CDR3 is TGCAGTGCATTACCCCACTCTGGGGCCAACGTCCTGACTTTC. This chain joins TRBV20-1 and TRBJ2-6, with D hard to call. There are 14 residues in the CDR3. The V end was cut by 6 bases, the J end by 0 bases, with 9 bases between. Germline CDR1 reads DFQATT; CDR2 reads SNEGSKA (reference sequence).

This clonotype was observed a handful of times. This chain joins TRBV24-1 and TRBJ2-2; 14 bases agree with TRBD2. This CDR3 has 18 residues. After removal of 5 bases from V and 7 bases from J, the junction contained 11 bases not matched to a gene. Looked up from germline, CDR1 is KGHDR and CDR2 is SFDVKD. The CDR3 loop reads CATSGAGTSGSRDGELFF. The CDR3 nucleotides are TGTGCCACCAGTGGAGCCGGGACTAGCGGGAGTAGGGACGGGGAGCTGTTTTTT.

This clonotype showed up many times. The rearrangement joins TRBV29-1 to TRBJ2-3; 9 nucleotides align to TRBD1. The germline CDR1 and CDR2 sequences are SQVTM and ANQGSEA. The V gene end was trimmed by 8 bases and the J gene end by 2 bases; junction bases not matched to a gene: 8. The CDR3 contains 14 residues. The DNA of the CDR3 is TGCAGCACAAGACAGGGGGGCGTCACAGATACGCAGTATTTT. Translation gives CSTRQGGVTDTQYF.

This chain joins TRBV10-1 and TRBJ1-4, with D possibly TRBD1 on 6 matching bases. The germline gives CDR1 WNHNN, CDR2 SYGVQD (reference sequence). Deletions cut 5 bases from V and 3 bases from J, with 7 bases between. This CDR3 has 13 residues. The CDR3 spells CASSPGANEKLFF. CDR3 sequence (DNA): TGCGCCAGCAGTCCAGGGGCTAATGAAAAACTGTTTTTT.

This clonotype was counted ten times or more. The rearrangement uses TRBV9 and TRBJ2-7; possibly TRBD2 for D (6 bases). V dropped 4 bases and J dropped 3 bases, with 23 bases sitting between them. The germline V gene encodes CDR1 SGDLS and CDR2 YYNGEE. CDR3 length: 17 residues. The CDR3 sequence: CASSYRPVTRVIYEQYF. CDR3 nucleotide sequence: TGTGCCAGCAGCTACCGGCCGGTGACTAGAGTCATCTACGAGCAGTACTTC. Drawing the rest from reference TRBV9 and TRBJ2-7, the complete variable domain is DSGVTQTPKHLITATGQRVTLRCSPRSGDLSVYWYQQSLDQGLQFLIQYYNGEERAKGNILERFSAQQFPDLHSELNLSSLELGDSALYFCASSYRPVTRVIYEQYFGPGTRLTVT.

The J gene is TRBJ2-3, the V gene TRBV28; D unresolved. The CDR3 contains 15 residues. The germline CDR1 and CDR2 sequences are MDHEN and SYDVKM. V lost 2 bases and J 0 bases, leaving 9 bases between the germline ends. As DNA, the CDR3 is TGTGCCAGCAGTTTACTTAGGAGTAGCACAGATACGCAGTATTTT. This encodes CASSLLRSSTDTQYF. Combining the CDR3 with reference TRBV28 and TRBJ2-3 gives the whole variable domain DVKVTQSSRYLVKRTGEKVFLECVQDMDHENMFWYRQDPGLGLRLIYFSYDVKMKEKGDIPEGYSVSREKKERFSLILESASTNQTSMYLCASSLLRSSTDTQYFGPGTRLTVL.

This sequence joins TRBV5-5 and TRBJ2-2, with TRBD2 matching 14 bases. The germline V gene encodes CDR1 SGHKS and CDR2 YYEKEE (reference sequence). V shed 0 bases, J shed 6 bases, and the junction held 1 base outside the gene matches. The CDR3 consists of 16 residues. CDR3 DNA: TGTGCCAGCAGCTTGGGACTAGCGGGGGGGCCCGGGGAGCTGTTTTTT. Translating gives CASSLGLAGGPGELFF.